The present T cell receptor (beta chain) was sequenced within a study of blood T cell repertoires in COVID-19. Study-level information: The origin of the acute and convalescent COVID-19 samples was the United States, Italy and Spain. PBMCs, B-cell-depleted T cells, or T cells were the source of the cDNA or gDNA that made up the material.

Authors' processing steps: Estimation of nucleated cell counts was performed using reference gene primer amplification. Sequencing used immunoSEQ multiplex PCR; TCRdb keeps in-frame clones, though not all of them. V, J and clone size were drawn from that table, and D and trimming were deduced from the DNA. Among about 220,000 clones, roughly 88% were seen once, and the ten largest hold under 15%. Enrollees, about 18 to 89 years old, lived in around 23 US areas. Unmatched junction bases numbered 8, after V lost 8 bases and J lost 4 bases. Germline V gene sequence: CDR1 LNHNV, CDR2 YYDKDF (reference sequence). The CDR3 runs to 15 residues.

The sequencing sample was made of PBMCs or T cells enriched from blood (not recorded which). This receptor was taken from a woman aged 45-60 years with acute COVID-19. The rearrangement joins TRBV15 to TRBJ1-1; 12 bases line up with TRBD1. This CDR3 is CATSGTGGLITEAFF. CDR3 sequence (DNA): TGTGCCACCTCCGGGACAGGGGGCTTGATCACTGAAGCTTTCTTT.